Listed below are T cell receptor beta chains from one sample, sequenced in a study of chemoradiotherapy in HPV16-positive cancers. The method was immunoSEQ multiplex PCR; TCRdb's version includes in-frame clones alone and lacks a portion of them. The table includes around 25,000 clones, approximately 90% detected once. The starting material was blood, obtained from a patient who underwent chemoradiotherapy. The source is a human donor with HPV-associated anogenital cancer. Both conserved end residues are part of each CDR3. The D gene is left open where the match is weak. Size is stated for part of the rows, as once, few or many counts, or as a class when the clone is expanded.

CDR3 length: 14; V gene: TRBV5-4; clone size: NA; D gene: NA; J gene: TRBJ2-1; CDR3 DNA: TGTGCCAGCAGCTTGGGGAGCTCCTACAATGAGCAGTTCTTC; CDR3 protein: CASSLGSSYNEQFF
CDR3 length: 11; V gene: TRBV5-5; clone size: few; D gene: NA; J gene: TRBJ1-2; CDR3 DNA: TGTGCCAGCAGCCTCGGGCCTCCACTCCACTTC; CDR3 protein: CASSLGPPLHF
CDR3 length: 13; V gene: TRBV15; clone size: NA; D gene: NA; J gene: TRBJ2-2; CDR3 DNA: TGTGCCACCAGCTGGACAGCCGGCGGGGAGCTGTTTTTT; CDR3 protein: CATSWTAGGELFF
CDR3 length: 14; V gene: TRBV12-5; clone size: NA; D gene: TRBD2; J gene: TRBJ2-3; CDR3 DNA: TGTGCTAGTGCCCCGGGGGGAGGCACAGATACGCAGTATTTT; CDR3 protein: CASAPGGGTDTQYF
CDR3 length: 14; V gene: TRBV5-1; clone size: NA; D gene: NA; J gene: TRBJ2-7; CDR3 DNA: TGCGCCAGCAGCTTGTTCGGGGAGAACTACGAGCAGTACTTC; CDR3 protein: CASSLFGENYEQYF
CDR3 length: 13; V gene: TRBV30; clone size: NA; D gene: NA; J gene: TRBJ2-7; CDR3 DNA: TGTGCCTGGAGGGACACAGCAGCCTACGAGCAGTACTTC; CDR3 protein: CAWRDTAAYEQYF
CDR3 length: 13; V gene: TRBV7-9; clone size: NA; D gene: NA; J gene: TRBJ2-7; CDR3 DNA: TGTGCCAGCAGCGGGTACAACAACTACGAGCAGTACTTC; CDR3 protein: CASSGYNNYEQYF
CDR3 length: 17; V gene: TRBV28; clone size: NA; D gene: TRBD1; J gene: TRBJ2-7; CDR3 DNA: TGTGCCAGCAGTTTATGGGGACAGGGGGCGAGCTCCTACGAGCAGTACTTC; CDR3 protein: CASSLWGQGASSYEQYF
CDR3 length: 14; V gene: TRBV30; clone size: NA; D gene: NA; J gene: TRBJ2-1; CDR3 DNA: TGTGCCTGGGGCCGGACGGGAAATTACAATGAGCAGTTCTTC; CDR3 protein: CAWGRTGNYNEQFF
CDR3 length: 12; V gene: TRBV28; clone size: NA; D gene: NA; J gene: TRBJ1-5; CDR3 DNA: TGTGCCAGCAGTCTCGAGGGCCGGGGCCAGCATTTT; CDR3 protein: CASSLEGRGQHF
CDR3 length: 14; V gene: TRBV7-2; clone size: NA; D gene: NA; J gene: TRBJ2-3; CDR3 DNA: TGTGCCAGCAGCTCCCGGGGGAGCACAGATACGCAGTATTTT; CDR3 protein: CASSSRGSTDTQYF
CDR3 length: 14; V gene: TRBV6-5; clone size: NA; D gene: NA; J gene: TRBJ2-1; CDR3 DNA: TGTGCCAGCAGTGAGGACAACTCCTACAATGAGCAGTTCTTC; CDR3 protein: CASSEDNSYNEQFF
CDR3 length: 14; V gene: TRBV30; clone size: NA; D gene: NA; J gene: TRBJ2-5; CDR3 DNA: TGTGCCTGGAGCGGTGACAGTGTTCAAGAGACCCAGTACTTC; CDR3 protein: CAWSGDSVQETQYF
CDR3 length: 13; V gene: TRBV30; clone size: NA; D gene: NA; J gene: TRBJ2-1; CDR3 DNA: TGTGCCTGGAGTGCCAGGGCGGGCAATGAGCAGTTCTTC; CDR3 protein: CAWSARAGNEQFF
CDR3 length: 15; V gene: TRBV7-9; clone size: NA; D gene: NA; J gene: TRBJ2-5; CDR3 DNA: TGTGCCAGCAGCTTAGCGGGGCAGGGATCGGAGACCCAGTACTTC; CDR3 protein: CASSLAGQGSETQYF
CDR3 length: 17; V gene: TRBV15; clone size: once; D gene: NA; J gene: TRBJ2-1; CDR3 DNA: TGTGCCACCAGCAGAGATAATGGAGAAGGGGGCTACAATGAGCAGTTCTTC; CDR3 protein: CATSRDNGEGGYNEQFF
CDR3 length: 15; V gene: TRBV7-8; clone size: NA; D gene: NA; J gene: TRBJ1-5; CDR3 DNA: TGTGCCAGCAGCTTAGAAGGGGGGATGGGTCAGCCCCAGCATTTT; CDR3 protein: CASSLEGGMGQPQHF
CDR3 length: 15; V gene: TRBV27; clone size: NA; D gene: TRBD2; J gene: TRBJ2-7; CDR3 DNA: TGTGCCAGCAGTTTATGGGGGGGGTCGACCTACGAGCAGTACTTC; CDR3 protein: CASSLWGGSTYEQYF
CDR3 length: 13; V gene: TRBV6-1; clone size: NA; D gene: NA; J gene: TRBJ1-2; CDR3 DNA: TGTGCCAGCAGTGAAGCTCGATCCTATGGCTACACCTTC; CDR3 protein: CASSEARSYGYTF
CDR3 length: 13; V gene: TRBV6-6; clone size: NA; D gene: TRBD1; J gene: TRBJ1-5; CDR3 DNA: TGTGCCAGCAGTACACAGGGGGGTCAGCCCCAGCATTTT; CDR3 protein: CASSTQGGQPQHF
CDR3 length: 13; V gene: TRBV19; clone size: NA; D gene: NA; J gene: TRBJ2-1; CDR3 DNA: TGTGCCAGTAGTATAGGGGGGGGGACAGAGCAGTTCTTC; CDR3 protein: CASSIGGGTEQFF
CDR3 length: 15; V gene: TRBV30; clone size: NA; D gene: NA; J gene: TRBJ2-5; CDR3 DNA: TGTGCCTGGAGTGTCCCCCGGGGGGCCCAAGAGACCCAGTACTTC; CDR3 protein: CAWSVPRGAQETQYF
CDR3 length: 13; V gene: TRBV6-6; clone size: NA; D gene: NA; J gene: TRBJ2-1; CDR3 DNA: TGTGCCAGCAGAGATGTCGCGGACAATGAGCAGTTCTTC; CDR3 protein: CASRDVADNEQFF
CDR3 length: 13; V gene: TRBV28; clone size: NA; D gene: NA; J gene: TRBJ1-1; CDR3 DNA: TGTGCCAGCACGCGGCAGCAGAACACTGAAGCTTTCTTT; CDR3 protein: CASTRQQNTEAFF
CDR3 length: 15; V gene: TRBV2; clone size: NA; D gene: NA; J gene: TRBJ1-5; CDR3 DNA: TGTGCCAGCAGTGGAGGGGCGTATAGCAATCAGCCCCAGCATTTT; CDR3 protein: CASSGGAYSNQPQHF
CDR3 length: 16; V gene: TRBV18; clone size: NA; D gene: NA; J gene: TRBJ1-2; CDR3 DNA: TGTGCCAGCTCACCACCGTCCGCGGGGATTAACTATGGCTACACCTTC; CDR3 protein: CASSPPSAGINYGYTF
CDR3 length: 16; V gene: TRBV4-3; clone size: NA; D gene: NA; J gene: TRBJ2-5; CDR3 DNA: TGCGCCAGCAGCCAAGATACAGCAGCGAGGGGGGAGACCCAGTACTTC; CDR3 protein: CASSQDTAARGETQYF
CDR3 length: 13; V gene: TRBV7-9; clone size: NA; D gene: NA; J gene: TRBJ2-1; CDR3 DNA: TGTGCCAGCACCGTGGGCAGTTTTAATGAGCAGTTCTTC; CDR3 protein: CASTVGSFNEQFF
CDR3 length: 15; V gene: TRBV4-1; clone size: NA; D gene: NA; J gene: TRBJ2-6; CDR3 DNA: TGCGCCAGCAGCCAGAGGGACTCTGGGGCCAACGTCCTGACTTTC; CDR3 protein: CASSQRDSGANVLTF
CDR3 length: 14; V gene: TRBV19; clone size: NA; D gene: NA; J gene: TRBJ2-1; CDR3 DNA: TGTGCCAGTAGCACTAATGGGCACTACCATGAGCAGTTCTTC; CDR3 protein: CASSTNGHYHEQFF
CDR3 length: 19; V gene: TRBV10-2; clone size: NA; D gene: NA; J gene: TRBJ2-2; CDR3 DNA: TGCGCCAGCAGTGAGTACCCCTTTCGGGGCGTGATGAACACCGGGGAGCTGTTTTTT; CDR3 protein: CASSEYPFRGVMNTGELFF
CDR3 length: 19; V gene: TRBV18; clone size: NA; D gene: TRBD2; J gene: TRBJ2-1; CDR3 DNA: TGTGCCAGCTCACCACCGACTAGCGGGAGGGCGAACCACGACAATGAGCAGTTCTTC; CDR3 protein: CASSPPTSGRANHDNEQFF
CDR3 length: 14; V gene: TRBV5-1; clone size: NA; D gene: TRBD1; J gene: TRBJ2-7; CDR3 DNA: TGCGCCAGCAGCTTCGACAGGGACTCCTACGAGCAGTACTTC; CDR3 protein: CASSFDRDSYEQYF
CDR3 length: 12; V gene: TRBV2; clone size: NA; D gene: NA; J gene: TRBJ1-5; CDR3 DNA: TGTGCCAGCAGTGAAGCGGGTCGGCCCTGGCATTTT; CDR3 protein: CASSEAGRPWHF
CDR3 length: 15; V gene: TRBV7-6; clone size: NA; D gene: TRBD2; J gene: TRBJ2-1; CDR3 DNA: TGTGCCAGCAGCTTGGTAGCGGGGGGGCCAAATGAGCAGTTCTTC; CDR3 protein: CASSLVAGGPNEQFF
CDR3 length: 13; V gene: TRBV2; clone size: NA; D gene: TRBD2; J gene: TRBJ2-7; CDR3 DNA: TGTGCCAGCTTGACTAGCGGATCCTACGAGCAGTACTTC; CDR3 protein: CASLTSGSYEQYF
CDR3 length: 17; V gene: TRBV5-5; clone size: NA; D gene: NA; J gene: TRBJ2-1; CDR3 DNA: TGTGCCAGCAGCTCCTCTTTATTTGGGGCTCTCCACAATGAGCAGTTCTTC; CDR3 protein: CASSSSLFGALHNEQFF
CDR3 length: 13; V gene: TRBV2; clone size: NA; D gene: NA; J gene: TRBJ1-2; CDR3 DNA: TGTGCCAGCATGGCAGGGATTGGCTATGGCTACACCTTC; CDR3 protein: CASMAGIGYGYTF
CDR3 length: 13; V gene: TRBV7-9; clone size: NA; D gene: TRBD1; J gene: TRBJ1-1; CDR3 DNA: TGTGCCAGCAGCTACGACAGGGACACTGAAGCTTTCTTT; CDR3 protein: CASSYDRDTEAFF
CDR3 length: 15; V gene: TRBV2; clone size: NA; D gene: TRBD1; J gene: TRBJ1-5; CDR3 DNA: TGTGCCAGCGCAGAAACAGGGGGCGAAAATCAGCCCCAGCATTTT; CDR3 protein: CASAETGGENQPQHF
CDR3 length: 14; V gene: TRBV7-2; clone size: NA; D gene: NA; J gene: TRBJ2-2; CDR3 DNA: TGTGCCAGCAGCTTAGCGGGGTTTTCCGGGGAGCTGTTTTTT; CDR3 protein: CASSLAGFSGELFF
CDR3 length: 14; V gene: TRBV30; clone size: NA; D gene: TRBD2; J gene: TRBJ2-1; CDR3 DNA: TGTGCCTGGGCCTCTAGCGGGGTAGGGGATGAGCAGTTCTTC; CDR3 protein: CAWASSGVGDEQFF
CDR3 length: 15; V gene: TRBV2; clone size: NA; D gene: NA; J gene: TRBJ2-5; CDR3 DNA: TGTGCCAGCAATTTCGACGGGGGCCACCAAGAGACCCAGTACTTC; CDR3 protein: CASNFDGGHQETQYF
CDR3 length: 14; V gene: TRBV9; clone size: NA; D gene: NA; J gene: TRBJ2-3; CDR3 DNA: TGTGCCACCTCAGGAGGCGACTTGGGGGATACGCAGTATTTT; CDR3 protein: CATSGGDLGDTQYF
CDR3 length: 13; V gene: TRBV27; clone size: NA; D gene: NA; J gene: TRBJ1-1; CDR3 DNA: TGTGCCAGCTCCCTTCGGGGGAGCACTGAAGCTTTCTTT; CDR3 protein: CASSLRGSTEAFF
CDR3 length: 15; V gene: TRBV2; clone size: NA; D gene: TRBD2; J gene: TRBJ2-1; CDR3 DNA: TGTGCCAGCAGTGAATTGAGCGGGGGGGTGAATGAGCAGTTCTTC; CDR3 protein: CASSELSGGVNEQFF
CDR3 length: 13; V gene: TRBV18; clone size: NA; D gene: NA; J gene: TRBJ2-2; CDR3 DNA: TGTGCCAGCTCACCACGTGGTTCCGGGGAGCTGTTTTTT; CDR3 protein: CASSPRGSGELFF
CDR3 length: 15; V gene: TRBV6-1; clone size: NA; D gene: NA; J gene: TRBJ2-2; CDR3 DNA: TGTGCCAGCAGCCCTTCAGGTTTCAACACCGGGGAGCTGTTTTTT; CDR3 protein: CASSPSGFNTGELFF
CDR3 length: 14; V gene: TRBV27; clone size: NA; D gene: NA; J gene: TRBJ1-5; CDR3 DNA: TGTGCCAGCAGTTTCCTGGGGTCGGGTCAGCCCCAGCATTTT; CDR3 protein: CASSFLGSGQPQHF
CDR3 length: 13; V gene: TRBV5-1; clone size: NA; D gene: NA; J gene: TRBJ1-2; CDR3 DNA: TGCGCCAGCAGCTTAACAGGTGTGGACGGCTACACCTTC; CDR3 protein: CASSLTGVDGYTF
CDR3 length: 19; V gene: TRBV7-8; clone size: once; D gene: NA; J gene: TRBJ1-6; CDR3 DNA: TGTGCCAGCAGCTTTGGTCGGGGGCCGCTAAGCTCCTATAATTCACCCCTCCACTTT; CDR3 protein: CASSFGRGPLSSYNSPLHF
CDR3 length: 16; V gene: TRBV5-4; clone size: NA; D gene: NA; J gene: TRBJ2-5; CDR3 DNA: TGTGCCAGCAGCTTGGCGCTGACCGGGACCATAGAGACCCAGTACTTC; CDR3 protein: CASSLALTGTIETQYF